One and the same sample provided the 16 T cell receptor beta chains below, sequenced in a study of blood T cell repertoires in COVID-19 (dated by TCRdb to about 2020). Libraries came from the immunoSEQ multiplex PCR assay. TCRdb took over this immuneACCESS table, retaining in-frame rearrangements with V and J assigned. Such tables are incomplete; in checked studies, under half of the missing clones stem from an unresolved V gene, and the remainder is unexplained. Present in this sample are approximately 220,000 clones, more than 75% of which were seen just once. The top ten clones comprise roughly 6.2% of the sample. Sequenced input: peripheral blood. The receptors here all came from a man aged 60-69 years who had recovered from COVID-19.

The V and J genes are TRBV5-1 and TRBJ2-1; 9 bases align to TRBD2. CDR1 and CDR2 (germline): SGHRS, YFSETQ. The CDR3 contains 15 residues. The junction had 3 bases not matched to a gene; V was cut back by 3 bases and J by 2 bases. The CDR3 region has the DNA TGCGCCAGCAGCTCACTAGCGGGTACCTACAATGAGCAGTTCTTC. This translates into CASSSLAGTYNEQFF.

The CDR3 is CASSQGRSGEAEAFF. The CDR3 DNA follows: TGTGCCAGCAGCCAAGGCCGATCAGGGGAAGCTGAAGCTTTCTTT. The V and J genes are TRBV14 and TRBJ1-1; perhaps TRBD1 as D (6 bases). CDR1 SGHDN and CDR2 FVKESK come from the germline V gene. This CDR3 is built from 15 residues. V lost 1 base and J lost 6, with 15 bases in between.

J is TRBJ2-2 and V is TRBV4-3; D not certain. This CDR3 has 15 residues. Deletions cut 3 bases from V and 2 bases from J, with 10 bases between. In germline, CDR1 is LGHNA, CDR2 YSLEER. This CDR3 is CASSHEPINTGELFF. For the CDR3, the DNA is TGCGCCAGCAGCCATGAGCCCATAAACACCGGGGAGCTGTTTTTT.

The chain combines TRBV10-3 with TRBJ1-2; weak D call: TRBD1 (5 bases). V was pared by 2 bases and J by 8 bases, with 9 bases between. Per germline, CDR1 ENHRY and CDR2 SYGVKD. CDR3 length: 12 amino acids. As DNA, the CDR3 is TGTGCCATCAGTGAGGAACAGGCGGGCTACACCTTC. This codes for CAISEEQAGYTF.

This chain connects TRBV28 to TRBJ1-2; TRBD1 aligns across 12 bases. CDR1 MDHEN and CDR2 SYDVKM come from the germline V gene. The trim removed 7 bases at V and 7 bases at J, leaving 7 bases unmatched. This CDR3 comprises 14 residues. The CDR3 reads CASIGGQGASGYTF. As DNA, the CDR3 is TGTGCCAGCATAGGGGGACAGGGGGCGTCTGGCTACACCTTC.

V and J are TRBV5-4 and TRBJ2-1; 12 bases match TRBD2. In germline, CDR1 is SGHNT, CDR2 YYREEE (reference sequence). This CDR3 region has 16 residues. The trim removed 6 bases at V and 1 base at J, leaving 5 bases unmatched. In DNA form, the CDR3 reads TGTGCCAGCAAGGCTAGCGGGGGGGGTTCCTACAATGAGCAGTTCTTC. Translation: CASKASGGGSYNEQFF.

This clone was seen once. The chain joins TRBV16 to TRBJ1-1, with D maybe TRBD1 (5 bases). V dropped 0 bases and J dropped 6 bases, with 17 bases sitting between them. The CDR3 length is 16 residues. Germline CDR1 is KGHSY and CDR2 is FQNENV. The CDR3 coding sequence is TGTGCCAGCAGCCAATCTTTTGGGGCAGGGAAGGCTGAAGCTTTCTTT. Its translation: CASSQSFGAGKAEAFF. Together with reference TRBV16 and TRBJ1-1, the CDR3 gives the full variable domain: GEEVAQTPKHLVRGEGQKAKLYCAPIKGHSYVFWYQQVLKNEFKFLISFQNENVFDETGMPKERFSAKCLPNSPCSLEIQATKLEDSAVYFCASSQSFGAGKAEAFFGQGTRLTVV.

The J gene is TRBJ1-3, the V gene TRBV15; unclear D gene. The CDR3 is made up of 15 amino acids. Trimming took off 2 bases at V and 4 bases at J, with 12 bases between the two ends. Germline V lookup: CDR1 LNHNV, CDR2 YYDKDF (reference sequence). In DNA, the CDR3 is TGTGCCACCAGCAGACAACCACCTAACGGAAACACCATATATTTT. It codes for CATSRQPPNGNTIYF.

The chain is built from TRBV5-1 and TRBJ1-2; D is possibly TRBD1 (6 bases). The V gene lost 2 bases and the J gene lost 6 bases, with 14 bases spanning the gap. Germline CDR1 is SGHRS and CDR2 is YFSETQ. The CDR3 length is 14 residues. CDR3 sequence: CASSFMTGINGYTF. CDR3 nucleotide sequence: TGCGCCAGCAGCTTCATGACAGGAATTAATGGCTACACCTTC.

This sequence joins TRBV28 and TRBJ2-7, with D hard to call. The V and J ends lost 3 bases and 1 base respectively, with 13 bases between them. Germline lookup yields CDR1 MDHEN and CDR2 SYDVKM. There are 15 residues in the CDR3. The CDR3 DNA reads as TGTGCCAGCAGTTTGCACCCCCAACAGTCCTACGAGCAGTACTTC. Its protein product is CASSLHPQQSYEQYF. The complete variable domain, with remaining parts taken from reference TRBV28 and TRBJ2-7, reads DVKVTQSSRYLVKRTGEKVFLECVQDMDHENMFWYRQDPGLGLRLIYFSYDVKMKEKGDIPEGYSVSREKKERFSLILESASTNQTSMYLCASSLHPQQSYEQYFGPGTRLTVT.

The V call is TRBV5-1, the J call TRBJ2-7; maybe TRBD2 (5 bases). The CDR3 consists of 15 residues. Germline values: CDR1 SGHRS, CDR2 YFSETQ. V lost 4 bases and J 7 bases, leaving 21 bases between the germline ends. CDR3 coding DNA: TGCGCCAGCAGCCCTCGGCTAGCCAATTTGGGGGAGCAGTACTTC. This gives the protein CASSPRLANLGEQYF.

The V and J genes are TRBV6-5 and TRBJ2-1, with D possibly TRBD2 on 7 matching bases. CDR1 is MNHEY, CDR2 SVGAGI, per germline. The CDR3 spans 11 residues. V was cut by 6 bases and J by 13 bases, with 13 bases left in between. CDR3 residues: CASSWGGAQFF. The CDR3 DNA reads TGTGCCAGCAGCTGGGGGGGGGCCCAGTTCTTC.

This clone was observed a single time. This rearrangement joins TRBV6-5 to TRBJ2-7; possible D gene TRBD1, 6 bases. The CDR3 covers 13 residues. Germline CDR1 MNHEY, CDR2 SVGAGI. Trimming left V 4 bases short and J 2 bases short, with 9 bases between. This chain's CDR3 is CASSSGTPYEQYF. In DNA form, the CDR3 reads TGTGCCAGCAGTTCCGGGACACCCTACGAGCAGTACTTC.

The chain combines TRBV27 with TRBJ2-2; perhaps TRBD1 as D (5 bases). Germline CDR1 is MNHEY and CDR2 is SMNVEV (reference sequence). The germline V and J ends were trimmed by 1 base and 3 bases, with 9 bases remaining between them. This CDR3 is built from 15 residues. The CDR3 bases are TGTGCCAGCAGTTTATTGGGGCCGCACACCGGGGAGCTGTTTTTT. It specifies CASSLLGPHTGELFF.

The V and J genes are TRBV7-2 and TRBJ1-2, with 7 bases that match TRBD1. Germline CDR1 and CDR2: SGHTA and FQGNSA. V trimming: 4 bases; J trimming: 8 bases; junction bases outside the gene matches: 7. This CDR3 is built from 13 residues. DNA for the CDR3: TGTGCCAGCAGCTCCAATACAGGGGTAGGCTACACCTTC. Translating it yields CASSSNTGVGYTF.

The genes are TRBV5-5 and TRBJ2-2; 10 bases line up with TRBD1. Germline-derived CDR1 and CDR2 are SGHKS and YYEKEE (reference sequence). The V gene end was trimmed by 4 bases and the J gene end by 7 bases; junction bases not matched to a gene: 4. This CDR3 spans 14 amino acids. The CDR3 sequence: CASSPGQGNGELFF. DNA of the CDR3: TGTGCCAGCAGCCCGGGACAGGGGAACGGGGAGCTGTTTTTT.